This T cell receptor (beta chain) was observed in a study of blood T cells in healthy people across ages. V lost 2 bases to trimming and J lost 0 bases; unmatched junction nucleotides: 6. The CDR3 runs 16 residues. A sample-barcoded 5' primer and a J-beta primer mix were used in a second PCR of about 6 to 12 cycles. Each CDR3 protein is one row after TCRdb ran MiXCR on the 5' RACE reads. Of hundreds of thousands of distinct CDR3 sequences in the sample, 20% to 25% were seen once. These records were also assigned to another study, of T cells of mothers and their children.

The specimen sequenced was blood. This clonotype was sampled from a boy aged 10-17 years in good health. This sequence joins TRBV12-3 or TRBV12-4 and TRBJ2-5; the match to TRBD2 covers 7 bases. In nucleotides, the CDR3 is TGTGCCAGCAGTTTATGGGGCGGGAGCTACCAAGAGACCCAGTACTTC. Encoded protein: CASSLWGGSYQETQYF.